A selection of T cell receptor beta chains follows, all from one sample in a study of cytomegalovirus exposure and HLA in healthy donors. Clones were sequenced by immunoSEQ multiplex PCR, and TCRdb holds only the in-frame ones, with some missing. The top ten hold roughly 2% of the sample, which has over 150,000 clones, approximately 79% seen once. Sequenced material: PBMCs. The receptors were sampled from a human donor in good health. CDR3s include the opening cysteine and the closing phenylalanine or tryptophan. The D gene is left open where the match is weak. For some rows the clone size is stated as once, few or many, or as a class when expanded; others skip it.

j_call | v_call | d_call | clone_size | cdr3_aa | cdr3_nt
TRBJ1-1 | TRBV19 | . | . | CASSIYRSNTEAFF | TGTGCCAGTAGTATATACCGGTCGAACACTGAAGCTTTCTTT
TRBJ1-1 | TRBV19 | . | . | CASSIVSGLMEAFF | TGTGCCAGTAGTATAGTGTCGGGGTTGATGGAAGCTTTCTTT
TRBJ1-2 | TRBV5-1 | . | . | CASSLGGDGYTF | TGCGCCAGCAGCTTGGGCGGGGATGGCTACACCTTC
TRBJ1-1 | TRBV19 | TRBD1 | . | CASSKRTGGLNGRLNTEAFF | TGTGCCAGTAGTAAAAGGACAGGGGGCCTTAACGGACGATTGAACACTGAAGCTTTCTTT
TRBJ1-2 | TRBV19 | . | . | CASTNPDSNYGYTF | TGTGCCAGTACGAACCCAGACAGTAACTATGGCTACACCTTC
TRBJ1-6 | TRBV4-3 | . | few | CASSPSAVGSPLHF | TGCGCCAGCAGCCCTTCCGCAGTTGGCTCACCCCTCCACTTT
TRBJ2-1 | TRBV4-3 | . | . | CASSQDSSLLSNEQFF | TGCGCCAGCAGCCAAGATTCATCTCTACTCTCCAATGAGCAGTTCTTC
TRBJ2-7 | TRBV29-1 | . | . | CSVEGYQGSSYEQYF | TGCAGCGTAGAAGGGTATCAGGGGAGCTCCTACGAGCAGTACTTC
TRBJ1-2 | TRBV11-3 | . | . | CASSHFGRGMGYGYTF | TGTGCCAGCAGCCATTTCGGACGGGGGATGGGCTATGGCTACACCTTC
TRBJ1-1 | TRBV27 | . | . | CASSLFQNTEAFF | TGTGCCAGCAGTTTATTCCAAAACACTGAAGCTTTCTTT
TRBJ1-2 | TRBV19 | TRBD1 | . | CASSMTGSYGYTF | TGTGCCAGTAGCATGACAGGGTCCTATGGCTACACCTTC
TRBJ2-7 | TRBV2 | . | once | CASSERVGAYEQYF | TGTGCCAGCAGTGAAAGGGTGGGAGCCTACGAGCAGTACTTC
TRBJ1-1 | TRBV27 | . | . | CASSLVSGLSTEAFF | TGTGCCAGCAGTTTAGTCTCAGGGCTCAGCACTGAAGCTTTCTTT
TRBJ2-7 | TRBV6-6 | . | . | CASRTGPYEQYF | TGTGCCAGCAGAACAGGACCCTACGAGCAGTACTTC
TRBJ2-7 | TRBV11-3 | TRBD2 | . | CASSPPGGPREQYF | TGTGCCAGCAGCCCTCCGGGGGGGCCCAGGGAGCAGTACTTC
TRBJ1-6 | TRBV2 | . | . | CASGLRRGQRNSPLHF | TGTGCCAGCGGCCTGCGCAGGGGCCAACGTAATTCACCCCTCCACTTT
TRBJ2-7 | TRBV27 | TRBD1 | . | CASSPTGAASYEQYF | TGTGCCAGCAGTCCAACAGGGGCAGCCTCCTACGAGCAGTACTTC
TRBJ2-6 | TRBV4-3 | . | few | CASSQDTAASGANVLTF | TGCGCCAGCAGCCAAGATACAGCCGCCTCTGGGGCCAACGTCCTGACTTTC
TRBJ2-3 | TRBV18 | TRBD2 | few | CASSGLARTDTQYF | TGTGCCAGCTCCGGACTAGCGAGGACAGATACGCAGTATTTT
TRBJ2-7 | TRBV5-1 | . | . | CASSLATSGGLGGEQYF | TGCGCCAGCAGCTTGGCTACTTCCGGGGGACTGGGCGGCGAGCAGTACTTC
TRBJ1-2 | TRBV19 | . | . | CASTPNVGFYGYTF | TGTGCCAGTACCCCCAACGTGGGCTTCTATGGCTACACCTTC
TRBJ2-7 | TRBV6-5 | . | . | CASSKGLFYEQYF | TGTGCCAGCAGTAAGGGACTTTTCTACGAGCAGTACTTC
TRBJ2-7 | TRBV6-5 | . | . | CASSYNGPTYEQYF | TGTGCCAGCAGTTACAATGGGCCAACCTACGAGCAGTACTTC
TRBJ2-5 | TRBV5-1 | . | . | CASSPGGLGETQYF | TGCGCCAGCAGCCCGGGGGGCCTAGGAGAGACCCAGTACTTC
TRBJ1-2 | TRBV4-1 | . | . | CASSQEEAVRYGYTF | TGCGCCAGCAGCCAAGAGGAGGCCGTTCGCTATGGCTACACCTTC
TRBJ1-5 | TRBV4-1 | . | . | CASSQGAKQPQHF | TGCGCCAGCAGCCAGGGGGCAAAGCAGCCCCAGCATTTT